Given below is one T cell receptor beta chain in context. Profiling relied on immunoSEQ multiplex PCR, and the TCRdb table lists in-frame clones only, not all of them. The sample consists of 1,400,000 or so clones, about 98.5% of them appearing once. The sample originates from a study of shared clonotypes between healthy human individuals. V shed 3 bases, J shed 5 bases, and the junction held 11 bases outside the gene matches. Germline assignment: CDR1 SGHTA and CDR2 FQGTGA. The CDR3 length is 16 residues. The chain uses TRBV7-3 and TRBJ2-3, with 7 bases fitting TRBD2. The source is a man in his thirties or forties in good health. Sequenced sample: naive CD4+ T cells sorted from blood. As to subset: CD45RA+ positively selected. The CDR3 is CASSFFRGGSGDTQYF. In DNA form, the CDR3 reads TGTGCCAGCAGCTTCTTTCGGGGCGGGAGTGGAGATACGCAGTATTTT.